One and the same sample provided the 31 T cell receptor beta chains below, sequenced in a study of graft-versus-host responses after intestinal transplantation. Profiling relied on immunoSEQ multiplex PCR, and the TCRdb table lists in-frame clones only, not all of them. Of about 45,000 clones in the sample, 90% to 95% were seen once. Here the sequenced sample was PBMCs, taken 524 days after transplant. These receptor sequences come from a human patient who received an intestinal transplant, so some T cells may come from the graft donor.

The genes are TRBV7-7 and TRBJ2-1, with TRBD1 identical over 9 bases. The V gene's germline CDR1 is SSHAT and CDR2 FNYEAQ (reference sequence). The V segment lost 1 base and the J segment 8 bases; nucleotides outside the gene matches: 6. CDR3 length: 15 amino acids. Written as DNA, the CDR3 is TGTGCCAGCAGCTTAGGGGGACAGGGTATCTATGAGCAGTTCTTC. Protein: CASSLGGQGIYEQFF.

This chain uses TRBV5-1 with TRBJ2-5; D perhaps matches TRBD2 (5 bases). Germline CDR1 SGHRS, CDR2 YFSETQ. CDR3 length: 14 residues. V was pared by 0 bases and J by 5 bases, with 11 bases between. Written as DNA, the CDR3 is TGCGCCAGCAGCTTGGAGGGCAGAGGGGAGACCCAGTACTTC. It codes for CASSLEGRGETQYF.

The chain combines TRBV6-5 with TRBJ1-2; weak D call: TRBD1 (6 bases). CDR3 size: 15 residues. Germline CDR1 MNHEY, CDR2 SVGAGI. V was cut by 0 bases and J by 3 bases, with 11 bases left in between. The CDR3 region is CASSYSKRGDYGYTF. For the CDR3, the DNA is TGTGCCAGCAGTTACTCGAAGAGGGGGGACTATGGCTACACCTTC.

The CDR3 protein is CASSVNGETQYF. As DNA, the CDR3 is TGTGCCAGCAGCGTAAACGGGGAGACCCAGTACTTC. This sequence joins TRBV9 and TRBJ2-5, with D unclear. V dropped 1 base and J dropped 5 bases, with 6 bases sitting between them. Germline V gene lookup returns CDR1 SGDLS and CDR2 YYNGEE. This CDR3 region has 12 residues.

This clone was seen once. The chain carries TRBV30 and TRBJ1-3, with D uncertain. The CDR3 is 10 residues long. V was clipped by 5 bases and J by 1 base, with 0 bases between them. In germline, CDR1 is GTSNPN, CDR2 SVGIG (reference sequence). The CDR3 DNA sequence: TGTGCCTGGTCTGGAAACACCATATATTTT. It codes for CAWSGNTIYF.

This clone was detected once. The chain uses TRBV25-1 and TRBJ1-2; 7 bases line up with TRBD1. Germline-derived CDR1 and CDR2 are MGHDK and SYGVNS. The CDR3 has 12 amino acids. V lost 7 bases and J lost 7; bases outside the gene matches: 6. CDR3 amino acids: CASIQGGGGYTF. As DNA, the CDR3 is TGTGCCAGCATTCAGGGGGGAGGTGGCTACACCTTC.

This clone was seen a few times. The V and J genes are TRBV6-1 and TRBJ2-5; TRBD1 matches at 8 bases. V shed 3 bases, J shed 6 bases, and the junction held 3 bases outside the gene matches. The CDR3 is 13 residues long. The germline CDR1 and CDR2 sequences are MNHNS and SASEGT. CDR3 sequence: CASSEGQDKTQYF. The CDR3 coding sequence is TGTGCCAGCAGTGAGGGACAGGACAAGACCCAGTACTTC.

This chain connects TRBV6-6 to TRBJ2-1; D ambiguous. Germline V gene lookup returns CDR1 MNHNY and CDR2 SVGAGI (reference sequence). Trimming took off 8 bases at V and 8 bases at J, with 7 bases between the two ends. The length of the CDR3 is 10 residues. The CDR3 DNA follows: TGTGCCAGCTCCGTCGATGAGCAGTTCTTC. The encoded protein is CASSVDEQFF.

CDR3 nucleotide sequence: TGTGCCAGCTCACCGGCCGGGACAGGGGGAGACTATGGCTACACCTTC. Translating it yields CASSPAGTGGDYGYTF. The gene calls are TRBV18 and TRBJ1-2; 11 bases are shared with TRBD1. The CDR3 totals 16 residues. The germline gives CDR1 KGHSH, CDR2 LQKENI. V shed 3 bases and J 3 bases; nucleotides not matched to a gene: 6.

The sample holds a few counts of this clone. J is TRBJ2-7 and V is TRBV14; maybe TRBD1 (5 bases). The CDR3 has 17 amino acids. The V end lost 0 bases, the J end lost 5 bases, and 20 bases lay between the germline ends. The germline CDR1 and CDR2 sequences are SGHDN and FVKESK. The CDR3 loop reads CASSQDAGPLSYDEQYF. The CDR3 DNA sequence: TGTGCCAGCAGCCAAGATGCAGGGCCCCTATCATATGACGAGCAGTACTTC.

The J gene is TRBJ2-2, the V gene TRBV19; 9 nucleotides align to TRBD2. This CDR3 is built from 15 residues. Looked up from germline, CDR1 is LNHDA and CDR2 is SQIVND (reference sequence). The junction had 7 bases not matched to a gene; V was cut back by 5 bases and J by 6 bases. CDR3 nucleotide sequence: TGTGCCAGTAGTTTGCCTAGCGGGAAGGCCGGGGAGCTGTTTTTT. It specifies CASSLPSGKAGELFF.

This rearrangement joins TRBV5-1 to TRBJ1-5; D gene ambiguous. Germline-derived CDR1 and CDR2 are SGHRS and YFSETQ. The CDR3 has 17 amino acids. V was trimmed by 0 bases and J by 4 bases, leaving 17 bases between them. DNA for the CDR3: TGCGCCAGCAGCTTGGCCAGGAAGCACTTTTTGAATCAGCCCCAGCATTTT. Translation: CASSLARKHFLNQPQHF.

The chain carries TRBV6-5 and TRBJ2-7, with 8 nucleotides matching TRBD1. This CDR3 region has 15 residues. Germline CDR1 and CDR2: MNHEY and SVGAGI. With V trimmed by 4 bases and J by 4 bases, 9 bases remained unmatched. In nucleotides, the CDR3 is TGTGCCAGCAGTTCCCGGGACAGGCTTCCTTACGAGCAGTACTTC. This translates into CASSSRDRLPYEQYF.

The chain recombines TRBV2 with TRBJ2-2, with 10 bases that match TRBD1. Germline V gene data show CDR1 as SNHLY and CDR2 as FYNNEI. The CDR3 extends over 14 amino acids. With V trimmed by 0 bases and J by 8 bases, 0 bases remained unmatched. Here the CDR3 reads CASSEADRGGELFF. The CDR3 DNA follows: TGTGCCAGCAGTGAAGCGGACAGGGGGGGGGAGCTGTTTTTT.

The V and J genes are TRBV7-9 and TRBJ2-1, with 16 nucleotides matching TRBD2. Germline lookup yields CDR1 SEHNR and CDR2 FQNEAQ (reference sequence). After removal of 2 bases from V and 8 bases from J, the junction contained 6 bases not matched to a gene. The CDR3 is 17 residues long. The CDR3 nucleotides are TGTGCCAGCAGCTTACGCAGGGGACTAGCGGGAGGGTATGAGCAGTTCTTC. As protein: CASSLRRGLAGGYEQFF.

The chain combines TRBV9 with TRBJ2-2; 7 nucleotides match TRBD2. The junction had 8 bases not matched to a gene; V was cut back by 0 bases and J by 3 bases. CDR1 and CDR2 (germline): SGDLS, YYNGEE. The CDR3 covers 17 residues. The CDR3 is CASSVGPRTRDTGELFF. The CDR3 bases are TGTGCCAGCAGCGTAGGTCCCCGGACTAGGGACACCGGGGAGCTGTTTTTT.

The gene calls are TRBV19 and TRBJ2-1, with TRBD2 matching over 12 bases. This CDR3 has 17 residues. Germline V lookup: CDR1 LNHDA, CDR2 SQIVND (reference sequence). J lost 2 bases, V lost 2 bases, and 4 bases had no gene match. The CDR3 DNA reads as TGTGCCAGTAGTATACGCCGGACTAGCGGGACCTACAATGAGCAGTTCTTC. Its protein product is CASSIRRTSGTYNEQFF.

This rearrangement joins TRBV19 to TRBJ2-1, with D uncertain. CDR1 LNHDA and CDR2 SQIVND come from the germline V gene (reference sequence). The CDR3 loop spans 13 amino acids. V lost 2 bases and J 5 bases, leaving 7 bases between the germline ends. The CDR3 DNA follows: TGTGCCAGTAGTATAAGGCTGAACAATGAGCAGTTCTTC. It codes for CASSIRLNNEQFF.

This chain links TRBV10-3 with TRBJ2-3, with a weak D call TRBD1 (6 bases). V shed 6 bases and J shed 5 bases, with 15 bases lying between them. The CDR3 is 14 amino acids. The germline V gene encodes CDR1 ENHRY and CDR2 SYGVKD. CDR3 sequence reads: CAIRPGLQGDTQYF. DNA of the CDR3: TGTGCCATCAGGCCGGGCCTACAGGGAGATACGCAGTATTTT.

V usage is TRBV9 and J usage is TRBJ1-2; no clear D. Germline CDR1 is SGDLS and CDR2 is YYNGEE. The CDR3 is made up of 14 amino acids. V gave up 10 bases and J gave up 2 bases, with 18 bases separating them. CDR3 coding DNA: TGTGCCTCCAGCGGGAGTTCAGAGAACTATGGCTACACCTTC. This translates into CASSGSSENYGYTF.

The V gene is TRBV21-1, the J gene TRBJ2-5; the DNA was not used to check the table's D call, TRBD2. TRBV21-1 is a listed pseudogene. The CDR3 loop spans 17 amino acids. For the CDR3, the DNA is TGTGCCAGCAGCAAACCCCCCCGGCGGGAGTGGGTGGAGACCCAGTACTTC. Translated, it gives CASSKPPRREWVETQYF.

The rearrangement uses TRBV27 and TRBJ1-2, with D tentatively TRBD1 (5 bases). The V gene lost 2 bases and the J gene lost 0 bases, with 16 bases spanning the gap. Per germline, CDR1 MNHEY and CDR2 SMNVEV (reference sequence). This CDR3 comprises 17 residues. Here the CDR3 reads CASSLGADLSPNYGYTF. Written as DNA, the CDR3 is TGTGCCAGCAGTTTAGGGGCAGATCTCTCCCCTAACTATGGCTACACCTTC.

This CDR3 reads CASPLGGRSNQPQHF. The CDR3 DNA reads as TGTGCCAGCCCTCTCGGGGGTCGTAGCAATCAGCCCCAGCATTTT. J is TRBJ1-5 and V is TRBV6-7; possible D gene TRBD1, 5 bases. TRBV6-7 is known as an ORF, though its function is uncertain. Trimming cost V 8 bases and J 0 bases, with 14 bases left between them. The CDR3 totals 15 residues.

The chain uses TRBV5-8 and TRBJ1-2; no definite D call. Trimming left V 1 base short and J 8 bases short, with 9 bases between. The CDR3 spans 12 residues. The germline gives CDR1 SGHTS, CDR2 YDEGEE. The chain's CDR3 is CASSLLGFGYTF. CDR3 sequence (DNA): TGTGCCAGCAGCTTGCTTGGCTTCGGCTACACCTTC. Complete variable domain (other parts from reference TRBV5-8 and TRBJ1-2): EAGVTQSPTHLIKTRGQQATLRCSPISGHTSVYWYQQALGLGLQFLLWYDEGEERNRGNFPPRFSGRQFPNYSSELNVNALELEDSALYLCASSLLGFGYTFGSGTRLTVV.

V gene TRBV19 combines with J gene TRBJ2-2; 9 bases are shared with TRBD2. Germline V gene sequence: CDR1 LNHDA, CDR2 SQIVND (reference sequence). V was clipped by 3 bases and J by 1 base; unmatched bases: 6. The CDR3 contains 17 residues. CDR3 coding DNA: TGTGCCAGTAGTATTCTTAGCGGGAGAGAGAACACCGGGGAGCTGTTTTTT. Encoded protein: CASSILSGRENTGELFF.

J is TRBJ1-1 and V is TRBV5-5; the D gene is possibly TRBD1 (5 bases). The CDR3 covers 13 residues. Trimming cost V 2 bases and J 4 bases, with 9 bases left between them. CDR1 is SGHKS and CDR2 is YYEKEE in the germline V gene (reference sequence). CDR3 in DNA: TGTGCCAGCAGCTTATGGGACGGCACTGAAGCTTTCTTT. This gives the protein CASSLWDGTEAFF.

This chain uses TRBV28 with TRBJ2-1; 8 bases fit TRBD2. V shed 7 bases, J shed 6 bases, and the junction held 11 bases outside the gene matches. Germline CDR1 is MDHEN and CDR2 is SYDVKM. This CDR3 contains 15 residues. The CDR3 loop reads CASNTPGGPSNEQFF. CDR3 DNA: TGTGCCAGCAACACCCCGGGAGGGCCAAGCAATGAGCAGTTCTTC. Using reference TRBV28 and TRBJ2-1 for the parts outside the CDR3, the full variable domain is DVKVTQSSRYLVKRTGEKVFLECVQDMDHENMFWYRQDPGLGLRLIYFSYDVKMKEKGDIPEGYSVSREKKERFSLILESASTNQTSMYLCASNTPGGPSNEQFFGPGTRLTVL.

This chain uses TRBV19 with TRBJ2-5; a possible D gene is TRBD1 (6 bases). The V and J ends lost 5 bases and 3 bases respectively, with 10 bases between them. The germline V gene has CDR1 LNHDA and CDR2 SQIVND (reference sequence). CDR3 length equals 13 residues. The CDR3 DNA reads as TGTGCCAGTAGTTCGCGGACAGAAGAGACCCAGTACTTC. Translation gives CASSSRTEETQYF.

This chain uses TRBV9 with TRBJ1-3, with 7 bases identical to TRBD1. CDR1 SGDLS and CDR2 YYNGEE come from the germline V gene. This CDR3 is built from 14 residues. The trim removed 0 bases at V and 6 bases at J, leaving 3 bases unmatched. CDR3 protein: CASSVGQGANTIYF. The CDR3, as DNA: TGTGCCAGCAGCGTAGGACAGGGAGCAAACACCATATATTTT.

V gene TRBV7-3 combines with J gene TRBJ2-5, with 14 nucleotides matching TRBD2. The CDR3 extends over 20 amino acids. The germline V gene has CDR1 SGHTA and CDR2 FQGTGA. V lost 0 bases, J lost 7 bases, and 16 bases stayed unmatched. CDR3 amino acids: CASSLTEGGGLAGGPGTQYF. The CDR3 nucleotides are TGTGCCAGCAGCTTAACGGAAGGTGGCGGACTAGCGGGAGGCCCGGGGACCCAGTACTTC.

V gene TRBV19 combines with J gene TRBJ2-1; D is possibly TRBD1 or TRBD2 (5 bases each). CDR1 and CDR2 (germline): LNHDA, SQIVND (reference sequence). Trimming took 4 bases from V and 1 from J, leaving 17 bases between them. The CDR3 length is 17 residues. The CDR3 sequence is CASSNGGSIPSYNEQFF. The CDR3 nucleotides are TGTGCCAGTAGTAATGGGGGTTCAATACCTTCCTACAATGAGCAGTTCTTC.